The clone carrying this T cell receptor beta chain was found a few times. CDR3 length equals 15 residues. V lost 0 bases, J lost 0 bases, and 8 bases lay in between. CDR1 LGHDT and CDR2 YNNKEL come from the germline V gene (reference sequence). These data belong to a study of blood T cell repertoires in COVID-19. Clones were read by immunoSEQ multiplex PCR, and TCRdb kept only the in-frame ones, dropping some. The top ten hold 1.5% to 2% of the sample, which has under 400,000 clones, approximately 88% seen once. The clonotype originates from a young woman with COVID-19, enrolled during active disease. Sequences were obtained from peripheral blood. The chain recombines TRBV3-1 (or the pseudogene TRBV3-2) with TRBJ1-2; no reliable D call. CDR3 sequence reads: CASSQDIEANYGYTF. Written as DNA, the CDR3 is TGTGCCAGCAGCCAAGATATAGAGGCTAACTATGGCTACACCTTC.